The 19 T cell receptor beta chains below were found in one sample sequenced in a study of T cell changes during pregnancy in multiple sclerosis. Generated by immunoSEQ multiplex PCR, the TCRdb table keeps only in-frame clones and is missing some. The profile shows around 56,000 clones, about 93% of them singletons. Source: peripheral blood, taken in the third trimester of pregnancy. Every receptor here comes from a female donor in good health, enrolled as a control in a pregnancy study.

This chain joins TRBV7-2 and TRBJ2-1; 7 bases fit TRBD2. The CDR3 spans 15 residues. V lost 5 bases, J lost 2 bases, and 6 bases stayed unmatched. The germline CDR1 and CDR2 sequences are SGHTA and FQGNSA. CDR3 nucleotides: TGTGCCAGCAGCCTCACCGGGACTACCTACAATGAGCAGTTCTTC. It specifies CASSLTGTTYNEQFF. Variable domain in full (rest from reference TRBV7-2 and TRBJ2-1): GAGVSQSPSNKVTEKGKDVELRCDPISGHTALYWYRQSLGQGLEFLIYFQGNSAPDKSGLPSDRFSAERTGGSVSTLTIQRTQQEDSAVYLCASSLTGTTYNEQFFGPGTRLTVL.

With regard to this clone: Other DNA sequences of this sample code for an identical CDR3. V and J are TRBV6-1 and TRBJ1-1; D gene uncertain. Trimming removed 1 base at V and 0 bases at J, with 6 bases between. This CDR3 comprises 14 residues. CDR1 is MNHNS and CDR2 is SASEGT in the germline V gene. CDR3 residues: CASSEGQVNTEAFF. CDR3 sequence (DNA): TGTGCCAGCAGTGAAGGGCAGGTGAACACTGAAGCTTTCTTT.

This clone appeared a single time. The CDR3 nucleotides are TGTGCCAGCAGTGAATCCCCCGGGGGGTGGACTGAAGCTTTCTTT. It specifies CASSESPGGWTEAFF. The chain employs TRBV2 and TRBJ1-1; D is possibly TRBD1 (5 bases). The V and J ends lost 2 bases and 5 bases respectively, with 15 bases between them. Germline lookup yields CDR1 SNHLY and CDR2 FYNNEI. This CDR3 has 15 residues.

The V gene is TRBV27, the J gene TRBJ1-6, with a tentative D call TRBD1 (5 bases). The ends were cut back, 1 base at V and 8 bases at J, with 12 bases in the middle. CDR3 length: 15 amino acids. Germline V gene lookup returns CDR1 MNHEY and CDR2 SMNVEV (reference sequence). CDR3 nucleotide sequence: TGTGCCAGCAGTTTATACCAGGGTCCTGATTCACCCCTCCACTTT. Its protein is CASSLYQGPDSPLHF.

The chain employs TRBV14 and TRBJ2-3; possibly TRBD2 for D (6 bases). Trimming left V 4 bases short and J 1 base short, with 9 bases between. This CDR3 comprises 14 residues. The germline V gene has CDR1 SGHDN and CDR2 FVKESK. This CDR3 reads CASSLGGGTDTQYF. The CDR3 DNA follows: TGTGCCAGCAGCCTCGGGGGAGGCACAGATACGCAGTATTTT.

Only one count was recorded for this clone. The chain joins TRBV6-5 to TRBJ2-7, with 14 bases matching TRBD2. The CDR3 extends over 16 amino acids. V trimming: 0 bases; J trimming: 10 bases; junction bases outside the gene matches: 8. Germline CDR1 reads MNHEY; CDR2 reads SVGAGI. CDR3 DNA: TGTGCCAGCAGTTACTCCCCCCGACTAGCGGGAGGGCCACAGTACTTC. Protein product: CASSYSPRLAGGPQYF.

The count of this clone is one. The chain couples TRBV28 to TRBJ2-7, with 9 bases aligning to TRBD1. The length of the CDR3 is 16 residues. Germline loops: CDR1 MDHEN, CDR2 SYDVKM. Losses at the gene ends were 3 bases for V and 3 bases for J; bases not matched to a gene: 9. The CDR3 bases are TGTGCCAGCAGTTTTTTTCGGGACAGGGTTTTCTACGAGCAGTACTTC. Translated, it gives CASSFFRDRVFYEQYF.

The J gene is TRBJ1-2, the V gene TRBV5-1; TRBD1 agrees at 9 bases. V lost 4 bases and J lost 5; bases outside the gene matches: 12. This CDR3 region has 16 residues. Germline V gene data show CDR1 as SGHRS and CDR2 as YFSETQ. CDR3 DNA: TGCGCCAGCAGCCCGGGAACAGGGGGCATCGTTTATGGCTACACCTTC. This translates into CASSPGTGGIVYGYTF.

This clone was seen once. The chain employs TRBV5-1 and TRBJ2-7; D remains ambiguous. V was pared by 6 bases and J by 0 bases, with 13 bases between. Germline V lookup: CDR1 SGHRS, CDR2 YFSETQ. This CDR3 region has 14 residues. The CDR3 here is CASTLSSTSYEQYF. The DNA of the CDR3 is TGCGCCAGCACGCTCTCCTCTACCTCCTACGAGCAGTACTTC.

The genes are TRBV2 and TRBJ2-4; D may be TRBD1 (6 bases). Germline CDR1 is SNHLY and CDR2 is FYNNEI. This CDR3 has 16 residues. V was clipped by 3 bases and J by 1 base, with 13 bases between them. The CDR3 nucleotides read TGTGCCAGCAGTGAGAGCAGGGGTAGGGCCAAAAACATTCAGTACTTC. Residues: CASSESRGRAKNIQYF.

This clone was seen only once. The rearrangement uses TRBV6-5 and TRBJ2-7; D may be TRBD2 (7 bases). There are 15 residues in the CDR3. The V gene's germline CDR1 is MNHEY and CDR2 SVGAGI. V was clipped by 0 bases and J by 4 bases, with 13 bases between them. The CDR3 is CASSYSRGGSYEQYF. The DNA of the CDR3 is TGTGCCAGCAGTTACTCAAGGGGGGGGAGTTACGAGCAGTACTTC.

This clone was counted a few times. J is TRBJ1-1 and V is TRBV30, with TRBD1 identical over 7 bases. There are 13 residues in the CDR3. The germline gives CDR1 GTSNPN, CDR2 SVGIG (reference sequence). J lost 5 bases, V lost 3 bases, and 6 bases had no gene match. The CDR3 DNA reads TGTGCCTGGAGGAAACAGGGGTATACTGAAGCTTTCTTT. Residues: CAWRKQGYTEAFF. The full variable domain, rest sourced from reference TRBV30 and TRBJ1-1, is SQTIHQWPATLVQPVGSPLSLECTVEGTSNPNLYWYRQAAGRGLQLLFYSVGIGQISSEVPQNLSASRPQDRQFILSSKKLLLSDSGFYLCAWRKQGYTEAFFGQGTRLTVV.

This chain links TRBV2 with TRBJ2-4, with a tentative D call TRBD2 (6 bases). CDR1 and CDR2 (germline): SNHLY, FYNNEI. The V end lost 2 bases, the J end lost 8 bases, and 10 bases lay between the germline ends. The CDR3 loop spans 13 amino acids. DNA for the CDR3: TGTGCCAGCAGTGAAACTCCGGGGGACATTCAGTACTTC. Protein: CASSETPGDIQYF. Full variable domain (outside the CDR3, taken from reference TRBV2 and TRBJ2-4): EPEVTQTPSHQVTQMGQEVILRCVPISNHLYFYWYRQILGQKVEFLVSFYNNEISEKSEIFDDQFSVERPDGSNFTLKIRSTKLEDSAMYFCASSETPGDIQYFGAGTRLSVL.

The rearrangement links TRBV14 to TRBJ1-4; 10 bases are shared with TRBD1. Germline loops: CDR1 SGHDN, CDR2 FVKESK. Trimming at V came to 3 bases and at J to 8 bases, leaving 9 bases not matched to a gene. The CDR3 covers 16 residues. The CDR3 loop is CASSQNRDRGEEKLFF. The CDR3 region has the DNA TGTGCCAGCAGCCAGAACCGGGACAGGGGTGAGGAAAAACTGTTTTTT.

This chain uses TRBV20-1 with TRBJ1-1; possible D gene TRBD1, 5 bases. V lost 6 bases to trimming and J lost 3 bases, with 8 bases between them. Germline loops: CDR1 DFQATT, CDR2 SNEGSKA (reference sequence). This CDR3 has 11 amino acids. CDR3 protein: CSALTDTEAFF. The CDR3 DNA reads TGCAGTGCCCTGACAGACACTGAAGCTTTCTTT.

The rearrangement links TRBV25-1 to TRBJ1-4; D is undetermined. Germline-derived CDR1 and CDR2 are MGHDK and SYGVNS. The germline V and J ends were trimmed by 3 bases and 7 bases, with 15 bases remaining between them. The CDR3 runs 15 residues. CDR3 region: CASSEHGRGSEKLFF. In nucleotides, the CDR3 is TGTGCCAGCAGTGAGCACGGCAGAGGGTCTGAAAAACTGTTTTTT.

The genes are TRBV4-3 and TRBJ1-2; tentative D call: TRBD1 (6 bases). The length of the CDR3 is 15 residues. Between the trimmed V and J ends, which lost 0 bases and 5 bases, there was a span of 13 bases. Per germline, CDR1 LGHNA and CDR2 YSLEER. In nucleotides, the CDR3 is TGCGCCAGCAGCCAAGAATTCATGGGGGCTTATGGCTACACCTTC. Translated, it gives CASSQEFMGAYGYTF.

This rearrangement joins TRBV11-2 to TRBJ2-7, with no clear D. Deletions cut 7 bases from V and 7 bases from J, with 11 bases between. Germline V gives CDR1 SGHAT, CDR2 FQNNGV. This CDR3 is built from 11 residues. The CDR3 sequence is CASTQVTEQYF. In DNA, the CDR3 is TGTGCCAGCACCCAAGTGACTGAGCAGTACTTC.

This clone was recorded once. The chain carries TRBV19 and TRBJ2-7; D perhaps matches TRBD2 (6 bases). Trimming removed 5 bases from V and 2 bases from J, with 19 bases in between. The CDR3 spans 16 residues. Looked up from germline, CDR1 is LNHDA and CDR2 is SQIVND (reference sequence). As DNA, the CDR3 is TGTGCCAGTAGTCCGACCGACAGCAAGCGGGCCTACGAGCAGTACTTC. It translates to CASSPTDSKRAYEQYF.